A selection of T cell receptor beta chains follows, all from one sample in a study of cytomegalovirus exposure and HLA in healthy donors. Generated by immunoSEQ multiplex PCR, the TCRdb table keeps only in-frame clones and is missing some. The profile shows 30,000 to 40,000 clones, approximately 91% of them singletons. Sequences were obtained from PBMCs. Source of these receptors: a woman between 18 and 30 years old in good health and CMV-seronegative. Each CDR3 is given with its conserved first and last residue. Each record gives: D gene, clone size, J gene, CDR3 length, V gene, CDR3 DNA, CDR3 protein. A D gene is named only where the DNA matches it firmly. Part of the rows lack a size; the others show once, few, many or a class for expanded clones.

>.|.|TRBJ2-1|16|TRBV7-9
TGTGCCAGCAGCCTAGGAACTCTAGGAAGGGGCAATGAGCAGTTCTTC
CASSLGTLGRGNEQFF
>.|few|TRBJ1-3|17|TRBV10-3
TGTGCCATCAGTGACGGACAACCGGATTTCTCTGGAAACACCATATATTTT
CAISDGQPDFSGNTIYF
>TRBD1|.|TRBJ2-1|18|TRBV7-8
TGTGCCAGCAGCCGAGGGGACAGGGCCATCTCCTCCTACAATGAGCAGTTCTTC
CASSRGDRAISSYNEQFF
>.|.|TRBJ2-1|11|TRBV28
TGTGCCAGCAGTCAGTACAATGAGCAGTTCTTC
CASSQYNEQFF
>.|.|TRBJ1-2|13|TRBV9
TGTGCCAGCAGCGTATCGGAGAGCTATGGCTACACCTTC
CASSVSESYGYTF
>.|.|TRBJ2-3|14|TRBV5-4
TGTGCCAGCAGCTTGGTACAGGGCCAAGATACGCAGTATTTT
CASSLVQGQDTQYF
>.|.|TRBJ2-2|16|TRBV5-6
TGTGCCAGCAGCTCGCCTAGATTTGGGAACACCGGGGAGCTGTTTTTT
CASSSPRFGNTGELFF
>.|once|TRBJ1-2|13|TRBV7-2
TGTGCCAGCAGCCCCCCGCGGGGACGCGGCTACACCTTC
CASSPPRGRGYTF
>.|.|TRBJ2-4|15|TRBV27
TGTGCCAGCAGTTCAAACGAGGTAGCCAAAAACATTCAGTACTTC
CASSSNEVAKNIQYF
>TRBD2|.|TRBJ2-7|16|TRBV4-3
TGCGCCCGGACGGACCGGTGTAGCGGGAGAGACTACGAGCAGTACTTC
CARTDRCSGRDYEQYF
>TRBD1|.|TRBJ2-3|15|TRBV18
TGTGCCAGCTCACCGACGGACAGGGACACAGATACGCAGTATTTT
CASSPTDRDTDTQYF
>.|once|TRBJ2-2|12|TRBV28
TGTGCCAGCAGCTTAGCGACCGGGGAGCTGTTTTTT
CASSLATGELFF
>.|.|TRBJ1-1|16|TRBV23-1
TGCGCCAGCAGTGCCCTAGCGAGGTTCATGAACACTGAAGCTTTCTTT
CASSALARFMNTEAFF
>.|.|TRBJ1-2|15|TRBV7-2
TGTGCCAGCAGCCGTTGGGGAGGGGCTAACTATGGCTACACCTTC
CASSRWGGANYGYTF
>.|few|TRBJ2-3|16|TRBV21-1
TGTGCCAGCAGCCCCCGCCCAGCGGGAGGGACAGATACGCAGTATTTT
CASSPRPAGGTDTQYF
>TRBD1|.|TRBJ2-7|14|TRBV7-9
TGTTCCAGCAGCCCAGGACTCAGGGGGTACGAGCAGTACTTC
CSSSPGLRGYEQYF
>TRBD1|.|TRBJ2-5|13|TRBV5-4
TGTGCCAGCTCCGACAGGGACCAAGAGACCCAGTACTTC
CASSDRDQETQYF
>TRBD1|.|TRBJ1-1|15|TRBV25-1
TGTGCCAGCAGTGAGATACAGGGGGAGAGAACTGAAGCTTTCTTT
CASSEIQGERTEAFF